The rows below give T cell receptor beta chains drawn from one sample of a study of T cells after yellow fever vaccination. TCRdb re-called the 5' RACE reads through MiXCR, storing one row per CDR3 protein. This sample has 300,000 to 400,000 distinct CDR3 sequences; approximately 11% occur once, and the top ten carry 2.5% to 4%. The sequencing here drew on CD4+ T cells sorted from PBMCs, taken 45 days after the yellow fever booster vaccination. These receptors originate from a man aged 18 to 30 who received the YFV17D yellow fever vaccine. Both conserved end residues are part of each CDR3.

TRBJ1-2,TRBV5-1,CASSRSLDGVGYGYTF
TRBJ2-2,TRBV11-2,CASSFPTGGGTGELFF
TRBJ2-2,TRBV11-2,CASSLEPLRLFF
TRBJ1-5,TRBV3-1,CASSQVSGVSQPQHF
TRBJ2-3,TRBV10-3,CAFGLTADTQYF
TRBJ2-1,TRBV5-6,CASSLEGVRQFF
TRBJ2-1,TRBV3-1,CASSQDLGLAGRGWGEQFF
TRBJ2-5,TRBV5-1,CASSWSATSGDTQYF
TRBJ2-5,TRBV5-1,CASSFRLSETQYF
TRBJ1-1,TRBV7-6,CASSSQSNTEAFF
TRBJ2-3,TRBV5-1,CASSLRGALDTQYF
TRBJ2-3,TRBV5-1,CASSLSLAGVTTDTQYF
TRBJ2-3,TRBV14,CASSLIGLAGGLADTQYF
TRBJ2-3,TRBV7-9,CASSLIARDTQYF
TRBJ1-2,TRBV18,CASSPDRGRLYGYTF
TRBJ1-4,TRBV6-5,CASSYSQVREKLFF
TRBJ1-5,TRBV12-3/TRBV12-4,CASRSGQGYQPQHF
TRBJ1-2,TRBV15,CATSRDYTTNYGYTF
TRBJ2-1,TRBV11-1,CASSLDRGQYNEQFF
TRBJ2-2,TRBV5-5,CASSGRIGGNTGELFF
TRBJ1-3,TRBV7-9,CASSQQGLSGNTIYF
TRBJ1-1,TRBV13,CASSLTGENTEAFF
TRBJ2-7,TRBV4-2,CASSQDLFSSYEQYF
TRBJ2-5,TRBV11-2,CASSLNSGSLQETQYF
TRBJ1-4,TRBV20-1,CSALTGENEKLFF
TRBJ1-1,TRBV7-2,CASSDAGTANTEAFF
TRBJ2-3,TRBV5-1,CATSAGSGGFTDTQYF
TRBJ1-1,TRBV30,CAWSLNLNTEAFF
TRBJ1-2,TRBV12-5,CASALDRRYGYTF
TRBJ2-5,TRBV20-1,CSAGGGPGVGETQYF
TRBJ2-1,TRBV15,CATSRPGQPYNEQFF
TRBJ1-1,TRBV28,CASGGLGRGNTEAFF
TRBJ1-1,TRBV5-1,CASSLGDRIPTEAFF
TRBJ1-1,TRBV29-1,CSAGRDEAFF
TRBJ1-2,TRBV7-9,CASSLERDYGYTF
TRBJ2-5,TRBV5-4,CASESGSPGKTQYF
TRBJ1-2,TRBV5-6,CASSPPGQGYEGYTF
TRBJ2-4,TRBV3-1,CASSQDWGAGGIQYF
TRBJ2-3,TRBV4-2,CASSRSGTSVFPDTQYF
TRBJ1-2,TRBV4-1,CASSQVYGDGYTF
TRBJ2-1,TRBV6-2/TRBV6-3,CASSYSPPGGIYNEQFF
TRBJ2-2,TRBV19,CASSPRRDRGREELFF
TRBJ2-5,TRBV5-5,CASSLWPRSIETQYF
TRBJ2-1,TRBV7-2,CASSSLTGGLGGEQFF
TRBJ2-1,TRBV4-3,CASSQSSTGGRANEQFF
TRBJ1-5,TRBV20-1,CSARSMEGSNQPQHF
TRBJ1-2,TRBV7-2,CATNPGRVRNGYTF
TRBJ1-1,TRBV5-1,CASRSLRVTNTEAFF
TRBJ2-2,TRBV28,CASSELNTGELFF
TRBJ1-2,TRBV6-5,CASSPGADYGYTF
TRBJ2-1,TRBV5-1,CASSLAPGQENEQFF
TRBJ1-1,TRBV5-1,CASSLVGSGTEAFF
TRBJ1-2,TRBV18,CASSDYREDYGYTF
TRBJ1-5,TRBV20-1,CSASGNQPQHF
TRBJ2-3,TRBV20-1,CSAPERGGRDTQYF